This T cell receptor (beta chain) was sequenced during a study of OX40 agonist ivuxolimab in advanced cancers. Study observations and caveats: Dose levels from 0.1 to 3.0 mg/kg saw CD4+ and CD8+ blood T cells expand clonally by week 6.

Profiling relied on immunoSEQ multiplex PCR, and the TCRdb table lists in-frame clones only, not all of them. The sample includes more than 60,000 clones, around 83% of them seen just once. Remarks on this clone: What it recognizes is unknown.

This receptor was obtained from an adult with an advanced solid tumor such as melanoma, head and neck, liver or kidney cancer. Sample: CD4+ or CD8+ T cells sorted from blood, taken in a trial of the OX40 agonist ivuxolimab.

As DNA, the CDR3 is TGTGCCAGCAGTCCCGGGGGCCTTTGGGAGCAGTACTTC. Its protein is CASSPGGLWEQYF. The chain uses TRBV28 and TRBJ2-7, with D tentatively TRBD1 or TRBD2 (6 bases each). Germline V gene data show CDR1 as MDHEN and CDR2 as SYDVKM. CDR3 length: 13 amino acids. Deletions cut 5 bases from V and 7 bases from J, with 15 bases between.